The 20 T cell receptor beta chains in this list originate from one sample, sequenced in a study of cytomegalovirus exposure and HLA in healthy donors. The PCR used 60 Vbeta and 13 Jbeta primers. Clones were sequenced by immunoSEQ multiplex PCR, and TCRdb holds only the in-frame ones, with some missing. Of some 160,000 clones in the sample, around 80% were seen once. The specimen was PBMCs. The receptors here all came from a man aged 35-49 years in good health and CMV-seronegative.

A note on this clone: An end of the junction does not agree with germline; a read error may underlie this. Other DNA sequences in this sample translate to the same CDR3. The rearrangement uses TRBV5-1 and TRBJ2-6, with TRBD1 as a possible D gene (6 bases). The germline V gene has CDR1 SGHRS and CDR2 YFSETQ. This CDR3 is 16 amino acids long. In DNA, the CDR3 is TGCGCCAGCAGTTTGACAGGAAGCTCTGGGGCCAACGGCCTGACTTTC. This encodes CASSLTGSSGANGLTF.

This clone was picked up a small number of times. This chain connects TRBV11-1 to TRBJ1-1; 8 bases agree with TRBD1. The CDR3 extends over 14 amino acids. V shed 6 bases and J 7 bases; nucleotides not matched to a gene: 10. From germline, CDR1 is SGHAT and CDR2 FQDESV (reference sequence). The chain's CDR3 is CASSKNRGNGEAFF. CDR3 coding DNA: TGTGCCAGCAGTAAGAACAGGGGGAACGGTGAAGCTTTCTTT.

This clone occurred a few times. V and J are TRBV29-1 and TRBJ2-1; TRBD2 matches 8 bases. Germline V gene sequence: CDR1 SQVTM, CDR2 ANQGSEA. The ends lost 8 bases at V and 8 bases at J; junction bases unmatched: 14. The CDR3 has 14 residues. CDR3 nucleotides: TGCAGCTCCATTGTCGGGGGGGTAGGGTATGAGCAGTTCTTC. Protein: CSSIVGGVGYEQFF.

The chain couples TRBV30 to TRBJ1-5; D uncertain. The CDR3 sequence is 13 residues long. V was shortened by 0 bases and J by 5 bases, with 8 bases between the two germline ends. Germline CDR1 is GTSNPN and CDR2 is SVGIG (reference sequence). The DNA of the CDR3 is TGTGCCTGGAGTGTGCACGGAGATCAGCCCCAGCATTTT. This codes for CAWSVHGDQPQHF. The whole variable domain, remainder taken from reference TRBV30 and TRBJ1-5, is SQTIHQWPATLVQPVGSPLSLECTVEGTSNPNLYWYRQAAGRGLQLLFYSVGIGQISSEVPQNLSASRPQDRQFILSSKKLLLSDSGFYLCAWSVHGDQPQHFGDGTRLSIL.

The V gene is TRBV9, the J gene TRBJ2-2; no clear D. Germline V gene lookup returns CDR1 SGDLS and CDR2 YYNGEE. V shed 0 bases and J shed 8 bases, with 14 bases lying between them. CDR3 length: 15 amino acids. The CDR3 nucleotides read TGTGCCAGCAGCGTAGTGGGCCGGTTTGTGGGGGAGCTGTTTTTT. The encoded protein is CASSVVGRFVGELFF.

The chain employs TRBV10-1 and TRBJ2-5; TRBD1 matches 7 bases. The CDR3 is 15 residues long. Germline V lookup: CDR1 WNHNN, CDR2 SYGVQD (reference sequence). With V trimmed by 0 bases and J by 1 base, 2 bases remained unmatched. The CDR3: CASSESAGGQETQYF. CDR3 nucleotides: TGCGCCAGCAGTGAGTCGGCAGGGGGCCAAGAGACCCAGTACTTC.

This chain uses TRBV18 with TRBJ2-6; 7 nucleotides align to TRBD2. The CDR3 has 17 amino acids. Trimming cost V 3 bases and J 2 bases; bases outside gene matches: 7. Looked up from germline, CDR1 is KGHSH and CDR2 is LQKENI. CDR3 bases: TGTGCCAGCTCACCCACAATGGGGGGGGCTGGGGCCAACGTCCTGACTTTC. Translation gives CASSPTMGGAGANVLTF.

The chain couples TRBV14 to TRBJ1-4; the D gene is possibly TRBD1 (6 bases). CDR1 is SGHDN and CDR2 is FVKESK in the germline V gene. This CDR3 comprises 15 residues. Trimming removed 1 base from V and 6 bases from J, with 12 bases in between. The CDR3 is CASSQVGRGYEKLFF. The CDR3 nucleotides read TGTGCCAGCAGCCAAGTCGGCAGGGGTTATGAAAAACTGTTTTTT.

V and J are TRBV7-2 and TRBJ1-3; possible D gene TRBD1, 5 bases. CDR3 length equals 14 residues. CDR1 SGHTA and CDR2 FQGNSA come from the germline V gene. Between the trimmed V and J ends, which lost 3 bases and 4 bases, there was a span of 10 bases. The CDR3 sequence: CASSFDGQGNTIYF. The CDR3 nucleotides read TGTGCCAGCAGCTTCGATGGACAAGGAAACACCATATATTTT.

This chain connects TRBV7-2 to TRBJ2-3; 8 bases align to TRBD2. Germline-derived CDR1 and CDR2 are SGHTA and FQGNSA. This CDR3 is 15 amino acids long. After removal of 6 bases from V and 2 bases from J, the junction contained 7 bases not matched to a gene. CDR3 region: CASSPSGLFTDTQYF. The CDR3, as DNA: TGTGCCAGCAGTCCTAGCGGGCTATTCACAGATACGCAGTATTTT.

The chain recombines TRBV29-1 with TRBJ1-2; D may be TRBD1 (6 bases). Trimming took off 3 bases at V and 2 bases at J, with 10 bases between the two ends. The CDR3 is 13 residues long. Germline V gives CDR1 SQVTM, CDR2 ANQGSEA. The DNA of the CDR3 is TGCAGCGTTGAGCCCAGGGGAAACTATGGCTACACCTTC. Its translation is CSVEPRGNYGYTF.

The V gene is TRBV28, the J gene TRBJ2-1, with 8 bases that match TRBD2. Per the germline V gene, CDR1 is MDHEN and CDR2 is SYDVKM. The ends lost 7 bases at V and 0 bases at J; junction bases unmatched: 8. This CDR3 is 16 amino acids long. CDR3 protein: CASIPTSASSYNEQFF. The CDR3 nucleotides read TGTGCCAGCATCCCGACTAGCGCGAGCTCCTACAATGAGCAGTTCTTC. The full variable domain, completed using reference TRBV28 and TRBJ2-1, is DVKVTQSSRYLVKRTGEKVFLECVQDMDHENMFWYRQDPGLGLRLIYFSYDVKMKEKGDIPEGYSVSREKKERFSLILESASTNQTSMYLCASIPTSASSYNEQFFGPGTRLTVL.

The chain links TRBV7-9 to TRBJ2-5; D is possibly TRBD1 (5 bases). This CDR3 spans 17 amino acids. Germline lookup yields CDR1 SEHNR and CDR2 FQNEAQ (reference sequence). Trimming removed 0 bases from V and 0 bases from J, with 14 bases in between. The CDR3 DNA reads TGTGCCAGCAGCTTAGCGCTCAGACAGCAGTACCAAGAGACCCAGTACTTC. Translation: CASSLALRQQYQETQYF.

The V and J genes are TRBV10-1 and TRBJ2-5; tentatively, D is TRBD2 (6 bases). The J call may be wrong; the DNA end is better matched by TRBJ2-7. CDR1 is WNHNN, CDR2 SYGVQD, per germline (reference sequence). The CDR3 runs 16 residues. DNA for the CDR3: TGCGCCAGCAGTGATGCCCCACAGGAGGGCCTCGCCGAGCAGTACTTC. Residues: CASSDAPQEGLAEQYF.

For the CDR3, the DNA is TGTGCCAGCTCTAGACTAGCGGTAACCTACGAGCAGTACTTC. Protein: CASSRLAVTYEQYF. The chain joins TRBV28 to TRBJ2-7; 9 bases match TRBD2. This CDR3 has 14 amino acids. The V gene's germline CDR1 is MDHEN and CDR2 SYDVKM. The V segment lost 8 bases and the J segment 2 bases; nucleotides outside the gene matches: 7.

V gene TRBV30 combines with J gene TRBJ1-1; 7 nucleotides agree with TRBD1. Germline CDR1 is GTSNPN and CDR2 is SVGIG (reference sequence). The CDR3 loop spans 15 amino acids. Trimming removed 2 bases from V and 3 bases from J; junction bases left unmatched: 9. The CDR3 reads CAWSSPGTVYTEAFF. CDR3 coding DNA: TGTGCCTGGAGTTCGCCCGGGACAGTTTACACTGAAGCTTTCTTT.

The genes are TRBV5-1 and TRBJ2-6, with D unclear. Trimming took off 0 bases at V and 2 bases at J, with 6 bases between the two ends. In germline, CDR1 is SGHRS, CDR2 YFSETQ. This CDR3 has 15 amino acids. The CDR3 sequence is CASSLDLPGANVLTF. CDR3 DNA sequence: TGCGCCAGCAGCTTGGATCTACCTGGGGCCAACGTCCTGACTTTC.

V gene TRBV6-6 combines with J gene TRBJ1-1, with 7 bases matching TRBD1. Germline values: CDR1 MNHNY, CDR2 SVGAGI (reference sequence). This CDR3 has 14 amino acids. Trimming at V came to 6 bases and at J to 0 bases, leaving 4 bases not matched to a gene. CDR3 bases: TGTGCCAGCAGCCTGGGACAGCTGAACACTGAAGCTTTCTTT. This encodes CASSLGQLNTEAFF.

The chain joins TRBV9 to TRBJ2-2; 8 bases line up with TRBD1. Trimming removed 1 base from V and 2 bases from J; junction bases left unmatched: 7. Germline-derived CDR1 and CDR2 are SGDLS and YYNGEE. This CDR3 has 17 residues. DNA of the CDR3: TGTGCCAGCAGCGTACCCATGACAGGGGTAAACACCGGGGAGCTGTTTTTT. As protein: CASSVPMTGVNTGELFF.

This chain connects TRBV2 to TRBJ1-2, with D tentatively TRBD1 (5 bases). Trimming left V 3 bases short and J 5 bases short, with 7 bases between. The CDR3 is 12 residues long. In germline, CDR1 is SNHLY, CDR2 FYNNEI. CDR3 in amino acids: CASSETAYGYTF. In DNA form, the CDR3 reads TGTGCCAGCAGTGAGACAGCTTATGGCTACACCTTC.